One and the same sample provided the 20 T cell receptor beta chains below, sequenced in a study of blood T cell repertoires in COVID-19. Clones were read by immunoSEQ multiplex PCR, and TCRdb kept only the in-frame ones, dropping some. The table has roughly 63,000 clones, about nine tenths seen once. Sequencing input: peripheral blood. These receptors were obtained from a man between 60 and 75 years old with acute or convalescent COVID-19.

V gene TRBV30 combines with J gene TRBJ1-5, with 7 bases matching TRBD1. V was pared by 5 bases and J by 4 bases, with 8 bases of the junction left unmatched. Looked up from germline, CDR1 is GTSNPN and CDR2 is SVGIG (reference sequence). CDR3 length: 14 amino acids. Here the CDR3 reads CAWQTGTENQPQHF. The CDR3 DNA reads as TGTGCCTGGCAGACCGGGACAGAAAATCAGCCCCAGCATTTT.

This chain uses TRBV6-5 with TRBJ2-1, with D tentatively TRBD2 (6 bases). The ends were cut back, 6 bases at V and 4 bases at J, with 16 bases in the middle. Germline CDR1 MNHEY, CDR2 SVGAGI. The CDR3 has 15 residues. In DNA, the CDR3 is TGTGCCAGCAGCCTGATAGCGGCTTCTTACAATGAGCAGTTCTTC. The encoded protein is CASSLIAASYNEQFF.

This chain joins TRBV29-1 and TRBJ1-2; TRBD1 agrees at 7 bases. After removal of 3 bases from V and 2 bases from J, the junction contained 9 bases not matched to a gene. Germline CDR1 reads SQVTM; CDR2 reads ANQGSEA. This CDR3 is 15 amino acids long. The CDR3 region is CSVDAPDRANYGYTF. In DNA form, the CDR3 reads TGCAGCGTTGATGCACCCGACAGGGCGAACTATGGCTACACCTTC.

The chain employs TRBV4-2 and TRBJ1-2; D perhaps matches TRBD1 (5 bases). Germline CDR1 LGHNA, CDR2 YNFKEQ. The CDR3 is made up of 16 amino acids. The germline V and J ends were trimmed by 3 bases and 4 bases, with 18 bases remaining between them. CDR3 sequence (DNA): TGTGCCAGCAGCCAGAGCGGGGGAGAGCAACTCTATGGCTACACCTTC. Protein product: CASSQSGGEQLYGYTF.

V and J are TRBV7-2 and TRBJ2-5, with D possibly being TRBD1 (5 bases). Trimming removed 3 bases at V and 2 bases at J, with 10 bases between. CDR1 is SGHTA and CDR2 is FQGNSA in the germline V gene. CDR3 length: 14 amino acids. The CDR3 region has the DNA TGTGCCAGCAGCTTCTTCGGACAACAAGAGACCCAGTACTTC. Its protein is CASSFFGQQETQYF.

V usage is TRBV5-1 and J usage is TRBJ2-3, with 8 positions matching TRBD2. The V segment lost 4 bases and the J segment 7 bases; nucleotides outside the gene matches: 5. From germline, CDR1 is SGHRS and CDR2 YFSETQ. The CDR3 spans 13 residues. CDR3 bases: TGCGCCAGCAGCGGGAGCGGGAGTAATACGCAGTATTTT. Translation gives CASSGSGSNTQYF. Together with reference TRBV5-1 and TRBJ2-3, the CDR3 gives the full variable domain: KAGVTQTPRYLIKTRGQQVTLSCSPISGHRSVSWYQQTPGQGLQFLFEYFSETQRNKGNFPGRFSGRQFSNSRSEMNVSTLELGDSALYLCASSGSGSNTQYFGPGTRLTVL.

V gene TRBV5-6 combines with J gene TRBJ2-3; weak D call: TRBD2 (5 bases). CDR1 and CDR2 from the germline V gene are SGHDT and YYEEEE. Trimming took off 4 bases at V and 3 bases at J, with 18 bases between the two ends. The CDR3 is 16 amino acids. For the CDR3, the DNA is TGTGCCAGCAGCCCTCGACTGCTCCCGGGGACAGATACGCAGTATTTT. It yields the protein CASSPRLLPGTDTQYF.

The chain recombines TRBV29-1 with TRBJ2-3; the match to TRBD2 covers 9 bases. Germline V gives CDR1 SQVTM, CDR2 ANQGSEA. The CDR3 consists of 15 residues. The CDR3 loop reads CSVNGASGMTDTQYF. The CDR3 nucleotides read TGCAGTGTCAATGGGGCTAGCGGGATGACAGATACGCAGTATTTT.

The V gene is TRBV5-4, the J gene TRBJ2-4, with a weak D call TRBD2 (6 bases). CDR1 and CDR2 from the germline V gene are SGHNT and YYREEE (reference sequence). V was clipped by 4 bases and J by 13 bases, with 36 bases between them. The CDR3 covers 19 residues. The chain's CDR3 is CASSPYSLEGQYPTPYQYF. The CDR3, as DNA: TGTGCCAGCAGCCCCTACTCCCTGGAGGGGCAATACCCCACCCCCTACCAGTACTTC.

CDR3 residues: CASSSGTRTDTQYF. CDR3 DNA: TGTGCCAGCAGTTCGGGGACACGCACAGATACGCAGTATTTT. This sequence joins TRBV27 and TRBJ2-3, with a tentative D call TRBD1 (6 bases). Germline-derived CDR1 and CDR2 are MNHEY and SMNVEV (reference sequence). This CDR3 region has 14 residues. Trimming shortened V by 4 bases and J by 1 base, and 9 bases separated the two germline ends.

This chain links TRBV19 with TRBJ1-1; tentative D call: TRBD1 (5 bases). The CDR3 length is 14 residues. CDR1 and CDR2 (germline): LNHDA, SQIVND (reference sequence). V lost 6 bases to trimming and J lost 1 base, with 12 bases between them. The CDR3 region has the DNA TGTGCCAGTAGGGAATCTCAGGGGAACACTGAAGCTTTCTTT. The encoded protein is CASRESQGNTEAFF.

The CDR3 reads CASSDPWTKGETEAFF. The CDR3 nucleotides are TGTGCCAGCAGTGATCCATGGACAAAAGGCGAGACTGAAGCTTTCTTT. This rearrangement joins TRBV2 to TRBJ1-1, with D possibly TRBD1 on 5 matching bases. The V and J ends lost 3 bases and 5 bases respectively, with 19 bases between them. The germline gives CDR1 SNHLY, CDR2 FYNNEI. The CDR3 has 16 residues.

The rearrangement uses TRBV5-4 and TRBJ2-3; no definite D call. The CDR3 loop spans 15 amino acids. Germline assignment: CDR1 SGHNT and CDR2 YYREEE (reference sequence). V lost 6 bases to trimming and J lost 6 bases, with 20 bases between them. CDR3 region: CASIPTPSDWDTQYF. The CDR3, as DNA: TGTGCCAGCATCCCCACTCCCAGCGATTGGGATACGCAGTATTTT.

The V gene is TRBV12-5, the J gene TRBJ2-1; no firm D call. The CDR3 is 15 residues long. V gave up 0 bases and J gave up 5 bases, with 11 bases separating them. Germline-derived CDR1 and CDR2 are LGHNT and FRNRAP. The CDR3 reads CASGLVYGLNNEQFF. CDR3 sequence (DNA): TGTGCTAGTGGTTTGGTATACGGTCTTAACAATGAGCAGTTCTTC.

The CDR3 sequence: CASSFASGRALEQFF. The CDR3 DNA reads TGTGCCAGCAGTTTTGCGAGCGGGAGGGCCCTTGAGCAGTTCTTC. The J gene is TRBJ2-1, the V gene TRBV27; 10 bases agree with TRBD2. The germline CDR1 and CDR2 sequences are MNHEY and SMNVEV (reference sequence). The V and J ends lost 3 bases and 9 bases, in that order; junction bases with no gene match: 8. This CDR3 contains 15 residues.

The chain couples TRBV6-5 to TRBJ2-7; 8 positions agree with TRBD2. V lost 5 bases to trimming and J lost 2 bases; unmatched junction nucleotides: 5. CDR1 is MNHEY, CDR2 SVGAGI, per germline. The CDR3 is 14 amino acids. In DNA, the CDR3 is TGTGCCAGCAGTAAGACTAGCGTAACCTACGAGCAGTACTTC. It is translated as CASSKTSVTYEQYF.

The chain joins TRBV10-3 to TRBJ1-4, with D perhaps matching TRBD1 (6 bases). Trimming removed 3 bases from V and 8 bases from J, with 16 bases in between. This CDR3 has 15 amino acids. The V gene's germline CDR1 is ENHRY and CDR2 SYGVKD. The CDR3 DNA follows: TGTGCCATCAGTGAAAGGGGCAGGGGCGGAGAAAAACTGTTTTTT. It encodes CAISERGRGGEKLFF.

In DNA form, the CDR3 reads TGTGCCAGCATGGGGACAGGGGGCTCTCAGCCCCAGCATTTT. Its protein product is CASMGTGGSQPQHF. J is TRBJ1-5 and V is TRBV2; TRBD1 agrees at 12 bases. CDR1 and CDR2 (germline): SNHLY, FYNNEI. The ends lost 7 bases at V and 6 bases at J; junction bases unmatched: 4. The CDR3 loop spans 14 amino acids.

In DNA, the CDR3 is TGTGCCAGCATGGGACTTAACACCGGGGAGCTGTTTTTT. This sequence encodes CASMGLNTGELFF. The chain uses TRBV27 and TRBJ2-2; tentatively, D is TRBD2 (6 bases). The CDR3 runs to 13 residues. Germline V gene lookup returns CDR1 MNHEY and CDR2 SMNVEV (reference sequence). V was trimmed by 7 bases and J by 2 bases, leaving 8 bases between them.

The chain recombines TRBV5-4 with TRBJ2-5; D not certain. The CDR3 spans 14 residues. Trimming shortened V by 0 bases and J by 5 bases, and 11 bases separated the two germline ends. CDR1 SGHNT and CDR2 YYREEE come from the germline V gene (reference sequence). The CDR3 DNA reads TGTGCCAGCAGCTTGGATAGAAACGGGGAGACCCAGTACTTC. Protein sequence: CASSLDRNGETQYF.